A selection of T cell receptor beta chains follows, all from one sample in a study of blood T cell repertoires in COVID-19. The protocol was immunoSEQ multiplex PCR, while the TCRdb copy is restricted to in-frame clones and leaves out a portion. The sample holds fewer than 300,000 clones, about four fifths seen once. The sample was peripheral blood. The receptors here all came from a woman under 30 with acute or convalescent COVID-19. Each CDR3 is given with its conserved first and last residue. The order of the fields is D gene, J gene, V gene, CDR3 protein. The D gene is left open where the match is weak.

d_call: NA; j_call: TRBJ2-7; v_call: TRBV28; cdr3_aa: CASENRGGSYEQYF
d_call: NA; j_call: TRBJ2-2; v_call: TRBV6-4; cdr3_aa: CASRLAENTGELFF
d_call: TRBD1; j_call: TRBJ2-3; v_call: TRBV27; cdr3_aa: CASRTGGQDTQYF
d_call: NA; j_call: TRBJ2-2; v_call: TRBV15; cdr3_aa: CATTFVSGVRGTGELFF
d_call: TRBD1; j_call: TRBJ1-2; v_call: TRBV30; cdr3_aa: CAWSVGTGDGYTF
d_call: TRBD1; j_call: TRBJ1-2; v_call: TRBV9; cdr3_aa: CASSATGTEFNGYTF
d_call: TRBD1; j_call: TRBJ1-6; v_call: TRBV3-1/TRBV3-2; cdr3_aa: CASSQTGSSDSPLHF
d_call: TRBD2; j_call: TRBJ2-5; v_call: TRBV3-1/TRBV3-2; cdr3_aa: CASSQVGLAGNQETQYF
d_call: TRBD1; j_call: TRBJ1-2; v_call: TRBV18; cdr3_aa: CASSLGQGSSNGYTF
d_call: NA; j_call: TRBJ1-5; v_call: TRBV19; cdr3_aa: CASSIVHQGSQPQHF
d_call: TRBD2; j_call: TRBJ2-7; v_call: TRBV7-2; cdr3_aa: CASSLSWTSGRVHEQYF
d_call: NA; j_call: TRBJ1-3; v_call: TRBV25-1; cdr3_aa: CATGSLGGNTIYF
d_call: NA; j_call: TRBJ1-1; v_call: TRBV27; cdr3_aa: CASSLFSGLNTEAFF
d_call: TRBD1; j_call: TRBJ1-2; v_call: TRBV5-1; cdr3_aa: CASSLDGQGDGYTF
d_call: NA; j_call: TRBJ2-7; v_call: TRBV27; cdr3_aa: CASSSDGLAYEQYF
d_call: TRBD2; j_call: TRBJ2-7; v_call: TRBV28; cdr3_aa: CASSFGLAGRYEQYF
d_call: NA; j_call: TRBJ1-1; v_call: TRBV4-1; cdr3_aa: CASSPPGTEAFF
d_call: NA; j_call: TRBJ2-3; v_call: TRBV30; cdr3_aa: CASGMSDTQYF
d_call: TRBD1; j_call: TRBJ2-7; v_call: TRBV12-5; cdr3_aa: CASGTGLHEQYF
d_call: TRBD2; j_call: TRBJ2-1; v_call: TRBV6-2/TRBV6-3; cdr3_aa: CASSAESAGDNNEQFF
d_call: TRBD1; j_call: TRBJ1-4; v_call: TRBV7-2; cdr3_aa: CASSLGQGNEKLFF
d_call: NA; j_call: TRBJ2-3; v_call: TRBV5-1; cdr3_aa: CASRSPMSGTQYF
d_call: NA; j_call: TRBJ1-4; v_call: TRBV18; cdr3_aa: CASSLRDLANEKLFF
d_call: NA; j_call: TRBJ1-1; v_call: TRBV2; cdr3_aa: CAINDKRTEAFF
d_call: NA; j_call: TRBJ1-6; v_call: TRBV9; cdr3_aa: CASSPRLEVWNSPLHF
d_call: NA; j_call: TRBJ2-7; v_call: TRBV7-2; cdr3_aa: CASSPGGYEQYF
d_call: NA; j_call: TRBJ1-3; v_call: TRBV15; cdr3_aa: CATSRPGAGNTIYF
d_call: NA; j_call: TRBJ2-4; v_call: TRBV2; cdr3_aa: CASSWRPPNRALAKNIQYF
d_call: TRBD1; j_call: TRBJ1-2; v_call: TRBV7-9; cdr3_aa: CASSHGQGAGGYTF
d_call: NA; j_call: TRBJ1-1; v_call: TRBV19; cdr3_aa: CASSGTLIAFF
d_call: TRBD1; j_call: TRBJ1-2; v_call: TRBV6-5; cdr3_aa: CASSSRTGASYGYTF
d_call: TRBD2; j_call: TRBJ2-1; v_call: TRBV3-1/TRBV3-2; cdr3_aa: CASSQDIIIRTSEDNEQFF
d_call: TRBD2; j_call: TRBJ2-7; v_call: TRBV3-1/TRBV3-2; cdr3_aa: CASSQGLAGLSYEQYF
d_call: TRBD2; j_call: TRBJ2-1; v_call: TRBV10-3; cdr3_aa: CAISAGLAGVFDEQFF
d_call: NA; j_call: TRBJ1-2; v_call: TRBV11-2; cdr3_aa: CASSPNPTLGGNNYGYTF
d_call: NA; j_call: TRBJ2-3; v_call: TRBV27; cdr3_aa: CASSLYDPRSGVFTDTQYF
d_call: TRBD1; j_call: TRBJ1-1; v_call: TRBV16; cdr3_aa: CASSQSAGGFNTEAFF
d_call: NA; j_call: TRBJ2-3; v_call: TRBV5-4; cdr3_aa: CASSLGRPSTDTQYF
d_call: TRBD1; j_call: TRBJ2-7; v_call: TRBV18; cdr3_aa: CASSPYGTGSSYEQYF
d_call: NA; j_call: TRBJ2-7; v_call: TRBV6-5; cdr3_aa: CASSVSGGINYEQYF
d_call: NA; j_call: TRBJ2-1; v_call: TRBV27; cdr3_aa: CASRKGDLNQEQFF
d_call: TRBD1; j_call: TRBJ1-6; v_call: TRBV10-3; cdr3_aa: CAISESTRTGDGPLHF
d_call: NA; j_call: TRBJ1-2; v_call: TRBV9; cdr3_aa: CASSASTGTRGYTF
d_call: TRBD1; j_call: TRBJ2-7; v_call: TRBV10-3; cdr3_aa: CAISEGTGALYEQYF
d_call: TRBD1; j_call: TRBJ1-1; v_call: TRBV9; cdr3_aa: CASSGRTGNTEAFF
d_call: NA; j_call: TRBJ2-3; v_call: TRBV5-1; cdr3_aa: CASSQTADPLTDTQYF
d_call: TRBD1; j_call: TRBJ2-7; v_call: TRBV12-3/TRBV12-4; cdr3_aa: CASSPGQGRQYF
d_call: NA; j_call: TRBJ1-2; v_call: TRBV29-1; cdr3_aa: CSIRGGAENYGYTF